Each of the 3 T cell receptor beta chains below was sequenced from the same sample in a study of blood T cell repertoires in COVID-19. Generated by immunoSEQ multiplex PCR, the TCRdb table keeps only in-frame clones and is missing some. The repertoire includes 300,000 to 400,000 clones, roughly 87% of them detected once, and 0.9% to 1.2% sits in the top ten. Sequencing input: PBMCs or T cells enriched from blood (not recorded which). These receptors originate from a woman in her 30s who had recovered from COVID-19.

The V gene is TRBV27, the J gene TRBJ1-6; 7 nucleotides agree with TRBD1. The V gene's germline CDR1 is MNHEY and CDR2 SMNVEV (reference sequence). The CDR3 contains 17 residues. The ends lost 7 bases at V and 0 bases at J; junction bases unmatched: 9. Here the CDR3 DNA reads TGTGCCAGCAAAACCCAACAGGGGCACTCCTATAATTCACCCCTCCACTTT. Its translation is CASKTQQGHSYNSPLHF.

The V and J genes are TRBV5-1 and TRBJ1-4; D may be TRBD1 (5 bases). This CDR3 region has 14 residues. Trimming stripped 0 bases from V and 4 bases from J, with 7 bases between. CDR1 is SGHRS, CDR2 YFSETQ, per germline. In DNA, the CDR3 is TGCGCCAGCAGCTTGGAGGGGATTAATGAAAAACTGTTTTTT. It encodes CASSLEGINEKLFF.

The rearrangement uses TRBV29-1 and TRBJ1-1; D not resolved. There are 14 residues in the CDR3. V lost 4 bases and J 0 bases, leaving 12 bases between the germline ends. In germline, CDR1 is SQVTM, CDR2 ANQGSEA. CDR3: CSVAIGIMNTEAFF. The CDR3 DNA follows: TGCAGCGTTGCCATCGGGATTATGAACACTGAAGCTTTCTTT.